One T cell receptor (beta chain) is described in this entry. These data originate in a study of blood T cell repertoires in COVID-19. About the study: Samples representing acute and convalescent COVID-19 were sourced from the United States, Italy and Spain. Nucleic acid was either cDNA or gDNA, and it came from T cells, B-cell-depleted T cells, or PBMCs.

Data came from immunoSEQ multiplex PCR; TCRdb stores just in-frame clones and leaves some out. The sample has about 170,000 clones, 80% to 90% seen once. Germline CDR1 SGHAT, CDR2 FQNNGV. The CDR3 totals 16 residues. The J segment lost 2 bases and the V segment lost 2 bases, leaving 4 bases of the junction unmatched. The sample comprised peripheral blood. The V and J genes are TRBV11-2 and TRBJ2-1; 9 nucleotides line up with TRBD2. The clonotype was recovered from a man between 18 and 29 years old with active or convalescent COVID-19. CDR3 in DNA: TGTGCCAGCAGCTTACCTAGCGGGACTACCTACAATGAGCAGTTCTTC. Translated: CASSLPSGTTYNEQFF.